This T cell receptor (beta chain) was profiled in a study of CD8+ T cells in alopecia areata. CDR3 length: 15 residues. Per the germline V gene, CDR1 is SGDLS and CDR2 is YYNGEE. V shed 1 base and J shed 3 bases, with 10 bases lying between them. RNA extraction and reverse transcription yielded cDNA as sequencing template. Measured with immunoSEQ multiplex PCR; TCRdb has only the in-frame clones, and not every one. Of under 350,000 clones in the sample, roughly 60% are singletons; the top ten hold under 2%. Treatment described: oral pan-JAK inhibitor, 5-10 mg twice daily. Peripheral blood samples and lesional scalp punch biopsies were obtained from alopecia areata patients. Sorting of PBMCs yielded the CD4+ and CD8+ T cells.

Specimen: CD4+ T cells sorted from blood, collected at week 24, from a patient treated with tofacitinib. This sequence joins TRBV9 and TRBJ2-2, with D hard to call. The clonotype comes from a human donor with alopecia areata. The CDR3 here is CASSVSTVHTGELFF. In nucleotides, the CDR3 is TGTGCCAGCAGCGTATCCACGGTGCACACCGGGGAGCTGTTTTTT. Complete variable domain (other parts from reference TRBV9 and TRBJ2-2): DSGVTQTPKHLITATGQRVTLRCSPRSGDLSVYWYQQSLDQGLQFLIQYYNGEERAKGNILERFSAQQFPDLHSELNLSSLELGDSALYFCASSVSTVHTGELFFGEGSRLTVL.